What follows are 17 T cell receptor beta chains derived from one specimen sequenced in a study of blood T cell repertoires in COVID-19. TCRdb's copy holds only in-frame clones and misses some; the assay was immunoSEQ multiplex PCR. The sample includes fewer than 200,000 clones, approximately 82% of them seen just once. Material: peripheral blood. These receptors came from a woman in her 70s who had recovered from COVID-19.

The V and J genes are TRBV5-1 and TRBJ1-2, with 12 bases fitting TRBD1. V was pared by 2 bases and J by 5 bases, with 7 bases of the junction left unmatched. The CDR3 has 16 amino acids. Germline V gene lookup returns CDR1 SGHRS and CDR2 YFSETQ. In DNA, the CDR3 is TGCGCCAGCAGCTTTGGGACAGGGGGCCGGGGTTATGGCTACACCTTC. It codes for CASSFGTGGRGYGYTF.

The genes are TRBV24-1 and TRBJ2-1; no definite D call. Trimming took off 5 bases at V and 7 bases at J, with 11 bases between the two ends. Germline loops: CDR1 KGHDR, CDR2 SFDVKD. The CDR3 is made up of 13 amino acids. This CDR3 reads CATSGNPRNEQFF. DNA of the CDR3: TGTGCCACCAGTGGCAACCCGAGGAATGAGCAGTTCTTC.

The chain recombines TRBV6-5 with TRBJ2-7, with 8 bases fitting TRBD2. V was pared by 7 bases and J by 3 bases, with 5 bases of the junction left unmatched. This CDR3 has 13 amino acids. The germline V gene encodes CDR1 MNHEY and CDR2 SVGAGI. CDR3 in amino acids: CASIPGGGYEQYF. Written as DNA, the CDR3 is TGTGCCAGCATCCCCGGGGGGGGCTACGAGCAGTACTTC.

The CDR3 reads CASSRGGGEQFF. The CDR3 nucleotides read TGTGCCAGCAGCCGGGGGGGTGGGGAGCAGTTCTTC. The chain is built from TRBV6-5 and TRBJ2-1; 8 bases agree with TRBD2. CDR3 length: 12 residues. The germline V gene has CDR1 MNHEY and CDR2 SVGAGI. The V and J ends lost 6 bases and 10 bases, in that order; junction bases with no gene match: 5.

Here the CDR3 reads CASSPRLTGAQETQYF. The CDR3 DNA sequence: TGTGCCAGCTCCCCCCGTCTGACAGGGGCTCAAGAGACCCAGTACTTC. The chain links TRBV18 to TRBJ2-5; 8 positions agree with TRBD1. Germline V lookup: CDR1 KGHSH, CDR2 LQKENI. J was trimmed by 2 bases and V by 6 bases; bases with no gene match: 11. This CDR3 region has 16 residues.

This chain joins TRBV28 and TRBJ1-1; D perhaps matches TRBD1 (5 bases). Per germline, CDR1 MDHEN and CDR2 SYDVKM. The CDR3 sequence is 16 residues long. V lost 8 bases, J lost 4 bases, and 23 bases lay in between. The CDR3, as DNA: TGTGCCAGCCGAAACTCAGGGTTTGCGAGTCGCACTGAAGCTTTCTTT. It translates to CASRNSGFASRTEAFF. Filled out from reference TRBV28 and TRBJ1-1, the complete variable domain reads DVKVTQSSRYLVKRTGEKVFLECVQDMDHENMFWYRQDPGLGLRLIYFSYDVKMKEKGDIPEGYSVSREKKERFSLILESASTNQTSMYLCASRNSGFASRTEAFFGQGTRLTVV.

The V and J genes are TRBV19 and TRBJ1-2, with a tentative D call TRBD1 (5 bases). The CDR3 extends over 13 amino acids. The V gene's germline CDR1 is LNHDA and CDR2 SQIVND (reference sequence). V was cut by 5 bases and J by 12 bases, with 19 bases left in between. This CDR3 is CASSPRRGLRNTF. The DNA of the CDR3 is TGTGCCAGTAGTCCCCGAAGGGGCCTACGGAACACCTTC.

The chain employs TRBV18 and TRBJ1-6, with a weak D call TRBD1 (6 bases). The CDR3 consists of 15 residues. Between the trimmed V and J ends, which lost 6 bases and 7 bases, there was a span of 16 bases. Germline assignment: CDR1 KGHSH and CDR2 LQKENI. CDR3: CASSGQGSGNSPLHF. DNA for the CDR3: TGTGCCAGCTCCGGGCAGGGGAGTGGGAATTCACCCCTCCACTTT.

For the CDR3, the DNA is TGTGCCAGCAGTTTTAGTTCCCCCACAGGGATCCCCAGTGACCGAGCTTTCTTT. Protein: CASSFSSPTGIPSDRAFF. V is TRBV27 and J is TRBJ1-1, with a possible D match to TRBD1 (6 bases). Germline CDR1 is MNHEY and CDR2 is SMNVEV (reference sequence). The CDR3 runs to 18 residues. With 3 bases removed from V and 10 bases from J, the gap between germline ends came to 30 bases.

This rearrangement joins TRBV19 to TRBJ2-1; TRBD2 might be the D (5 bases). V dropped 4 bases and J dropped 8 bases, with 9 bases sitting between them. The CDR3 spans 12 residues. CDR1 is LNHDA, CDR2 SQIVND, per germline (reference sequence). CDR3 region: CASSRGIDEQFF. CDR3 nucleotides: TGTGCCAGTAGTAGAGGGATCGATGAGCAGTTCTTC.

The chain combines TRBV29-1 with TRBJ2-7; D unresolved. Germline V gene data show CDR1 as SQVTM and CDR2 as ANQGSEA. V dropped 2 bases and J dropped 2 bases, with 7 bases sitting between them. There are 12 residues in the CDR3. The CDR3 coding sequence is TGCAGCGTTGAATTTCAGACCTACGAGCAGTACTTC. Amino acid sequence: CSVEFQTYEQYF.

The table lists this clone with a few counts. The chain carries TRBV12-3 or TRBV12-4 and TRBJ2-1, with 8 bases matching TRBD1. The ends lost 5 bases at V and 7 bases at J; junction bases unmatched: 4. CDR3 length equals 13 residues. In DNA form, the CDR3 reads TGTGCCAGCAGTCGACAGGGGTGGAATGAGCAGTTCTTC. Its translation is CASSRQGWNEQFF.

V usage is TRBV6-6 and J usage is TRBJ1-5, with 7 bases lining up with TRBD1. The CDR3 has 13 amino acids. Losses at the gene ends were 6 bases for V and 3 bases for J; bases not matched to a gene: 2. CDR1 and CDR2 (germline): MNHNY, SVGAGI (reference sequence). CDR3 sequence (DNA): TGTGCCAGCAGAGGGACAGACAATCAGCCCCAGCATTTT. It translates to CASRGTDNQPQHF.

This clone was seen once. The chain carries TRBV10-1 and TRBJ1-2, with 7 bases that match TRBD1. V trimming: 4 bases; J trimming: 4 bases; junction bases outside the gene matches: 3. The germline V gene encodes CDR1 WNHNN and CDR2 SYGVQD (reference sequence). The CDR3 length is 13 residues. CDR3: CASSAGTAYGYTF. The CDR3 DNA sequence: TGCGCCAGCAGTGCCGGGACAGCCTATGGCTACACCTTC.

V is TRBV9 and J is TRBJ1-6; 10 bases agree with TRBD1. The CDR3 loop spans 17 amino acids. V lost 3 bases to trimming and J lost 0 bases; unmatched junction nucleotides: 3. Germline V gives CDR1 SGDLS, CDR2 YYNGEE. The CDR3 DNA reads TGTGCCAGCAGCGCCCGGGACAGGGGCTCCTATAATTCACCCCTCCACTTT. Amino acids: CASSARDRGSYNSPLHF.

This chain connects TRBV19 to TRBJ2-3, with TRBD2 identical over 10 bases. Trimming removed 7 bases from V and 6 bases from J; junction bases left unmatched: 13. Looked up from germline, CDR1 is LNHDA and CDR2 is SQIVND (reference sequence). CDR3 length: 16 residues. The CDR3 is CASTSWLAGVGDTQYF. The CDR3 DNA reads as TGTGCCAGTACCTCATGGCTAGCGGGAGTGGGGGATACGCAGTATTTT.

The chain combines TRBV7-9 with TRBJ1-1; maybe TRBD1 (5 bases). Trimming shortened V by 8 bases and J by 1 base, and 14 bases separated the two germline ends. Per the germline V gene, CDR1 is SEHNR and CDR2 is FQNEAQ (reference sequence). This CDR3 has 14 residues. The CDR3 DNA follows: TGTGCCAGCTTTCAGGGCAGGGCGAACACTGAAGCTTTCTTT. It translates to CASFQGRANTEAFF.